This T cell receptor beta chain was sequenced in a study of cytomegalovirus exposure and HLA in healthy donors. Comment on this clone: Its antigen is currently unknown.

This CDR3 has 14 residues. Trimming cost V 4 bases and J 1 base, with 11 bases left between them. Germline lookup yields CDR1 SGDLS and CDR2 YYNGEE. The study, taken as a whole, reports: CMV antigen specificity was confirmed in vitro for three CMV-associated chains. It was assumed in the presence/absence analyses that sequencing depth was roughly uniform across donors.

The PCR made use of 60 Vbeta and 13 Jbeta primers. Sequencing used immunoSEQ multiplex PCR; TCRdb keeps in-frame clones, though not all of them. Among about 150,000 clones listed, roughly 84% were seen once. This sequence was found in a young woman in good health and CMV-seronegative. The chain recombines TRBV9 with TRBJ1-1, with D unresolved. Sequenced material: PBMCs. This CDR3 reads CASSPWRENTEAFF. The CDR3 DNA sequence: TGTGCCAGCAGCCCCTGGAGGGAGAACACTGAAGCTTTCTTT.